This T cell receptor beta chain appears in the sequencing data of a study of PD-L1 blockade in urothelial cancer. Looking at the study overall: In terms of prior chemotherapy, patients had received 0 to 3 regimens.

Trimming removed 0 bases at V and 12 bases at J, with 9 bases between. CDR1 and CDR2 (germline): SGHRS, YFSETQ. The CDR3 covers 12 residues. Urothelial carcinoma, locally advanced or metastatic, affected the patients. Each patient contributed between 1 and 8 total time points of blood mononuclear cells, pretreatment and during treatment. Produced via immunoSEQ multiplex PCR; TCRdb's table is partial and in-frame only. The top ten clones hold 3.9% of a sample with about 45,000 clones, approximately 88% of them seen once. This receptor was obtained from a man at least 80 years old with urothelial cancer. Here the sequenced sample was PBMCs, taken around atezolizumab (anti-PD-L1) treatment. The J gene is TRBJ1-4, the V gene TRBV5-1; tentative D call: TRBD1 (6 bases). This CDR3 is CASSLDRTELFF. CDR3 DNA: TGCGCCAGCAGCTTGGACAGGACAGAACTGTTTTTT. The variable domain in full, completed from reference TRBV5-1 and TRBJ1-4, reads KAGVTQTPRYLIKTRGQQVTLSCSPISGHRSVSWYQQTPGQGLQFLFEYFSETQRNKGNFPGRFSGRQFSNSRSEMNVSTLELGDSALYLCASSLDRTELFFGSGTQLSVL.